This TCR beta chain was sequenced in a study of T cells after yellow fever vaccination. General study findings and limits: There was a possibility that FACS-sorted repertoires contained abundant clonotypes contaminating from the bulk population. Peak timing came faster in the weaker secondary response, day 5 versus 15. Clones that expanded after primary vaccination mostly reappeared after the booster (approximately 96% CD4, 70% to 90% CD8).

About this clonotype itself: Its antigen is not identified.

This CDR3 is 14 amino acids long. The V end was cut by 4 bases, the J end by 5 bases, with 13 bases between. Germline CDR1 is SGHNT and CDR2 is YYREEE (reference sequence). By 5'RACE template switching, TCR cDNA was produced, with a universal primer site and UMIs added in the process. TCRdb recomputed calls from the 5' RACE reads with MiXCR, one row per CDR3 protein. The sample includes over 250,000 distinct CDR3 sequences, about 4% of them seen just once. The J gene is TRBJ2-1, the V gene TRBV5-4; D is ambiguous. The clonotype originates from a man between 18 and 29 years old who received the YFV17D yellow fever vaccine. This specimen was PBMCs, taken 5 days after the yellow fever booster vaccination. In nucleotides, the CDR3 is TGTGCCAGCAGCACCCCTCCGGGCCACAATGAGCAGTTCTTC. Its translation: CASSTPPGHNEQFF.